This TCR beta chain was identified in a study of cytomegalovirus exposure and HLA in healthy donors. Study context: The Caucasian-associated ancestry cluster contained 81% of the approximately 390 genotyped donors.

PCR involved 60 Vbeta and 13 Jbeta primers. Sequenced by immunoSEQ multiplex PCR; TCRdb stores in-frame clones only, minus some. The table includes around 150,000 clones, roughly 76% detected once. The CDR3 loop spans 13 amino acids. CDR1 MNHEY and CDR2 SVGAGI come from the germline V gene. The rearrangement uses TRBV6-5 and TRBJ2-5, with 8 bases aligning to TRBD2. The J call is in doubt because the DNA end fits TRBJ2-7 better. Source material: PBMCs. The sequence was obtained from a human donor in good health. The CDR3 reads CASMRGALYEQYF. The DNA for the CDR3 is TGTGCCAGCATGCGGGGGGCCCTCTACGAGCAGTACTTC.